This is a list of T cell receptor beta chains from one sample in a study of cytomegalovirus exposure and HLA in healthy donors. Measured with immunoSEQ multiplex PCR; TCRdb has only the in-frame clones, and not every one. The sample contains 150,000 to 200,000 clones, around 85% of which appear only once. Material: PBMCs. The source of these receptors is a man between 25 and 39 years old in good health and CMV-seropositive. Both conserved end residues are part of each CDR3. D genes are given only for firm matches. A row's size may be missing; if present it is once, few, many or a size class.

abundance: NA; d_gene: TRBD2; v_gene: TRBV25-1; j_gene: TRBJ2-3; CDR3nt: TGTGCCAGCAGTGAAGGGAGCGGGGGGTATTCCACAGATACGCAGTATTTT; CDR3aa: CASSEGSGGYSTDTQYF
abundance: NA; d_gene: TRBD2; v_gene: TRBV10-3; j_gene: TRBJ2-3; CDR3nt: TGTGCCATCAGCCAGCCCCGGCGGGGGGTGTCAGATACGCAGTATTTT; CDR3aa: CAISQPRRGVSDTQYF
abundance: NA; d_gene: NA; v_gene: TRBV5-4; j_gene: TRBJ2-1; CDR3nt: TGTGCCAGCAGCTTGGAAGGCAGGGGCAATGAGCAGTTCTTC; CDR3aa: CASSLEGRGNEQFF
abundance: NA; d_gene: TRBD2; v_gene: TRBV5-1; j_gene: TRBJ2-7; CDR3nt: TGCGCCAGCAGCGGGCGGGGGGCCTACGAGCAGTACTTC; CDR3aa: CASSGRGAYEQYF
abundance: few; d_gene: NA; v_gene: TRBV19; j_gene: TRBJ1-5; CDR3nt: TGTGCCAGTTGTGAGGGCAATCAGCCCCAGCATTTT; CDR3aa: CASCEGNQPQHF
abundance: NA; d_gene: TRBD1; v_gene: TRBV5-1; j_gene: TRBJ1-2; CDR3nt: TGCGCCAGCAGCTCGGACAGGGGGTACTATGGCTACACCTTC; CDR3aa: CASSSDRGYYGYTF
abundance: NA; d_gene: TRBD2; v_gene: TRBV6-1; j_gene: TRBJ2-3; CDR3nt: TGTGCCAGCAGGATTAGCGGGGGGGCCGTTGATACGCAGTATTTT; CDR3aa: CASRISGGAVDTQYF
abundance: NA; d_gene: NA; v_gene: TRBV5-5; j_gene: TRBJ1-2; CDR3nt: TGTGCCAGCAGCTTGCCGCAGGGCTTCTATGGCTACACCTTC; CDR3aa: CASSLPQGFYGYTF
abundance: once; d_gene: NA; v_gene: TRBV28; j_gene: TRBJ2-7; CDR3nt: TGTGCCAGCAGTTTATGGGCGGCGAAGGGGGACTACGAGCAGTACTTC; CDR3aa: CASSLWAAKGDYEQYF
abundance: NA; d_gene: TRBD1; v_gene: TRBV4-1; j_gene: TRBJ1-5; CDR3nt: TGCGCCAGCAGCCAAGACTGGGGCAGGACAGGGTCGACTTATAGCAATCAGCCCCAGCATTTT; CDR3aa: CASSQDWGRTGSTYSNQPQHF
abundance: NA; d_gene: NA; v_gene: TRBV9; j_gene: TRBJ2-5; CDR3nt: TGTGCCAGCAGCCAAGAGGGAGGCCCCCAAGAGACCCAGTACTTC; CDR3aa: CASSQEGGPQETQYF
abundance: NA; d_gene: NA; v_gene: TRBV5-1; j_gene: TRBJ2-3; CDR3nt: TGCGCCAGCAGCTTGGTCGGGGATACGCAGTATTTT; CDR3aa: CASSLVGDTQYF
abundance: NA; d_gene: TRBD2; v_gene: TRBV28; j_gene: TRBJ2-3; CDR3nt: TGTGCCAGCAGTTTCGGTCTTCGCGGGGGAGCACCTGGCACAGATACGCAGTATTTT; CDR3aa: CASSFGLRGGAPGTDTQYF
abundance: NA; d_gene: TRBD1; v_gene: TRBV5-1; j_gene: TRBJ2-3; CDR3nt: TGCGCCAGCAGTTCTCCCCCGACAGGGGGCGCAGATACGCAGTATTTT; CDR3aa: CASSSPPTGGADTQYF
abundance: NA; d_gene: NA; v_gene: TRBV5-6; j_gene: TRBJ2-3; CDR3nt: TGTGCCAGCAGCTATGAGGGCGGGGGCACAGATACGCAGTATTTT; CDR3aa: CASSYEGGGTDTQYF
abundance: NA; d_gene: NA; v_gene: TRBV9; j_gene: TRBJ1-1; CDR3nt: TGTGCCAGCAGCGTCAAGGGGTTGAACACTGAAGCTTTCTTT; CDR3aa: CASSVKGLNTEAFF
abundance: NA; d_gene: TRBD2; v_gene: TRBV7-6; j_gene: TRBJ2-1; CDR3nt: TGTGCCAGCAGCTTAGCAAGTAGCGGGGGTTTGTACAATGAGCAGTTCTTC; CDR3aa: CASSLASSGGLYNEQFF
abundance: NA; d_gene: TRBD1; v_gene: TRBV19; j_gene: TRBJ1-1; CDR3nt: TGTGCCAGTAGTATAGGGACAGGGCCAGCTTTCTTT; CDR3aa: CASSIGTGPAFF
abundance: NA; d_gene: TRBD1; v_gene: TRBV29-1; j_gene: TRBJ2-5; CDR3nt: TGCAGCGCCCGAGGGGGCTCCCAAGAGACCCAGTACTTC; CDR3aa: CSARGGSQETQYF
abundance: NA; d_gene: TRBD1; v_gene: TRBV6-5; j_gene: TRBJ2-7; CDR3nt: TGTGCCAGCAGTTTGGGACAGACCTACGAGCAGTACTTC; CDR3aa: CASSLGQTYEQYF
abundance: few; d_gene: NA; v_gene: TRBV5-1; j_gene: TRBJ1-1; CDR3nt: TGCGCCAGCAGCTTGGTGCGGACTGAAGCTTTCTTT; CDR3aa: CASSLVRTEAFF
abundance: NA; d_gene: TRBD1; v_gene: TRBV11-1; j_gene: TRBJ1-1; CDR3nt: TGTGCCAGCAGGAATACAGGGGAATATCGAAGCACTGAAGCTTTCTTT; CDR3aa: CASRNTGEYRSTEAFF
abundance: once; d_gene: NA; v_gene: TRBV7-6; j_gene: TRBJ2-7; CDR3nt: TGTGCCAGCAGCTCCCGACCCCCAAGGGACACGGACGCCTACGAGCAGTACTTC; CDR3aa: CASSSRPPRDTDAYEQYF
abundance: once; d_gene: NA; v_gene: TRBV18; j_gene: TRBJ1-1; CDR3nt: TGTGCCAGCTCACCCGCTGGACAGTCCTCGAACACTGAAGCTTTCTTT; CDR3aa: CASSPAGQSSNTEAFF
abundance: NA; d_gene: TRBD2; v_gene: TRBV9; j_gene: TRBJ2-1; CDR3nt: TGTGCCAGCAGTACCCGGGGCGGGGGAGGCAATGAGCAGTTCTTC; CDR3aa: CASSTRGGGGNEQFF
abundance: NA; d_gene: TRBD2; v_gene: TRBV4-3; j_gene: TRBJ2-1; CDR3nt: TGCGCCAGCAGCCAAGATGTTCAGACTAGCGGGGGGGCTTGGTCCTACAATGAGCAGTTCTTC; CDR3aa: CASSQDVQTSGGAWSYNEQFF
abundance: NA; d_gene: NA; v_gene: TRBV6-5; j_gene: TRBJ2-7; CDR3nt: TGTGCCAGCAGCCCTCAGGGCTACGAGCAGTACTTC; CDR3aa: CASSPQGYEQYF